Listed below are T cell receptor beta chains from one sample, sequenced in a study of T cells after yellow fever vaccination. TCRdb used MiXCR to reprocess the 5' RACE reads, holding one entry per CDR3 protein. This sample yields about 300,000 distinct CDR3 sequences, of which roughly 9% are seen a single time; 3% to 3.5% belongs to the top ten. The sample in question was CD4+ T cells sorted from PBMCs, obtained 5 days after the yellow fever booster vaccination. The origin of the receptors is a man aged 18 to 29 who received the YFV17D yellow fever vaccine. Each CDR3 is given with its conserved first and last residue. D genes are given only for firm matches. Clone size, where shown, is once, few, many, or a class for clones that have expanded.

D	J	size	V	CDR3	DNA
.	TRBJ2-2	many	TRBV20-1	CSAPVRANTGELFF	TGCAGTGCTCCGGTCAGGGCGAACACCGGGGAGCTGTTTTTT
.	TRBJ1-2	few	TRBV2	CASSGAGKYYTF	TGTGCCAGCAGTGGGGCAGGGAAATACTACACCTTC
TRBD1	TRBJ1-1	.	TRBV7-9	CASSLVGRDRGLNTEAFF	TGTGCCAGCAGCTTAGTGGGCCGGGACAGGGGGCTGAACACTGAAGCTTTCTTT
TRBD1	TRBJ1-5	.	TRBV27	CASHGTGTGNQPQHF	TGTGCCAGCCATGGGACAGGGACTGGGAATCAGCCCCAGCATTTT
.	TRBJ2-5	few	TRBV9	CASSVYGQGETQYF	TGTGCCAGCAGCGTATACGGCCAGGGAGAGACCCAGTACTTC
TRBD2	TRBJ2-7	.	TRBV6-1	CASRELAGGFLGYEQYF	TGTGCCAGCAGGGAACTAGCGGGGGGGTTCCTCGGCTACGAGCAGTACTTC
.	TRBJ1-4	many	TRBV7-7	CASSPATNEKLFF	TGTGCCAGCAGCCCTGCAACTAATGAAAAACTGTTTTTT
.	TRBJ1-2	many	TRBV6-2/TRBV6-3	CASSYSADPYGYTF	TGTGCCAGCAGTTACTCGGCGGACCCCTATGGCTACACCTTC
.	TRBJ2-1	few	TRBV9	CASSPHGGALSNEQFF	TGTGCCAGCAGCCCCCACGGCGGGGCATTGAGCAATGAGCAGTTCTTC
.	TRBJ2-7	few	TRBV2	CASTGRSSEGEQYF	TGTGCCAGCACGGGCCGGTCGAGTGAAGGGGAGCAGTACTTC
.	TRBJ2-3	many	TRBV7-2	CASSLEQVGGDTQYF	TGTGCCAGCAGCTTAGAGCAGGTTGGAGGGGATACGCAGTATTTT
.	TRBJ1-1	.	TRBV5-1	CASSPRGGRTEAFF	TGCGCCAGCAGCCCCAGAGGGGGGAGGACTGAAGCTTTCTTT
.	TRBJ1-1	.	TRBV19	CASSIDQGYSGEAFF	TGTGCCAGTAGTATAGATCAGGGCTATTCGGGCGAAGCTTTCTTT
TRBD2	TRBJ2-1	.	TRBV27	CASSPYRLAGAMNEQFF	TGTGCCAGCAGTCCCTACCGACTAGCGGGGGCGATGAATGAGCAGTTCTTC
TRBD1	TRBJ2-5	few	TRBV15	CATSRHTGEETQYF	TGTGCCACCAGCAGACACACAGGGGAAGAGACCCAGTACTTC
.	TRBJ1-2	.	TRBV7-2	CASSLGTEGYGYTF	TGTGCCAGCAGCTTAGGGACAGAGGGGTATGGCTACACCTTC
.	TRBJ2-2	few	TRBV5-1	CASSLAGSPGELFF	TGCGCCAGCAGCTTGGCCGGAAGCCCCGGGGAGCTGTTTTTT
.	TRBJ1-2	few	TRBV12-3/TRBV12-4	CASSITRQGGYTF	TGTGCCAGCAGCATAACCCGTCAGGGTGGCTACACCTTC
.	TRBJ2-3	many	TRBV9	CASSPHGSDTQYF	TGTGCCAGCAGCCCCCACGGATCCGATACGCAGTATTTT
TRBD2	TRBJ2-2	.	TRBV9	CASSGPGLGANTGELFF	TGTGCCAGCAGCGGTCCGGGACTAGGTGCGAACACCGGGGAGCTGTTTTTT
.	TRBJ1-1	few	TRBV6-2/TRBV6-3	CASSPQTQNTEAFF	TGTGCCAGCAGCCCCCAGACACAAAACACTGAAGCTTTCTTT
.	TRBJ1-1	.	TRBV7-2	CASTLRLANTEAFF	TGTGCCAGCACCCTCCGATTAGCGAACACTGAAGCTTTCTTT
.	TRBJ1-5	.	TRBV24-1	CATSDRMGRTQHF	TGTGCCACCAGTGATCGGATGGGACGCACCCAGCATTTT
.	TRBJ1-3	.	TRBV18	CASSPDSAGNTIYF	TGTGCCAGCTCACCGGACAGTGCTGGAAACACCATATATTTT
TRBD2	TRBJ2-1	few	TRBV12-3/TRBV12-4	CASSLHLADYNEQFF	TGTGCCAGCAGTTTACACCTAGCGGACTACAATGAGCAGTTCTTC
.	TRBJ1-1	few	TRBV3-1	CASSKRLNSRQDEAFF	TGTGCCAGCAGCAAAAGACTGAACAGCAGACAGGACGAAGCTTTCTTT
TRBD1	TRBJ1-2	.	TRBV19	CASRTGRGYTF	TGTGCCAGTAGGACAGGGCGAGGCTACACCTTC
.	TRBJ2-2	few	TRBV30	CAWNSRVPGELFF	TGTGCCTGGAATAGCCGGGTACCCGGGGAGCTGTTTTTT
TRBD1	TRBJ1-5	few	TRBV29-1	CSVVGQGDNQPQHF	TGCAGCGTTGTTGGACAGGGTGACAATCAGCCCCAGCATTTT
.	TRBJ2-2	.	TRBV5-1	CASSGGRADTGELFF	TGCGCCAGCAGCGGGGGCAGGGCTGACACCGGGGAGCTGTTTTTT
.	TRBJ1-1	few	TRBV7-2	CASSLRGAGGTEAFF	TGTGCCAGCAGCTTAAGAGGGGCGGGGGGCACTGAAGCTTTCTTT
.	TRBJ2-2	few	TRBV12-3/TRBV12-4	CASEEILGGGELFF	TGTGCCAGCGAGGAAATCCTCGGGGGCGGGGAGCTGTTTTTT
.	TRBJ1-3	.	TRBV7-9	CASSLPGTSGNTIYF	TGTGCCAGCAGCTTACCAGGAACCTCTGGAAACACCATATATTTT
.	TRBJ1-1	few	TRBV27	CASSLLGAPNTEAFF	TGTGCCAGCAGTTTACTCGGGGCACCGAACACTGAAGCTTTCTTT
.	TRBJ1-3	few	TRBV6-5	CASSYDRSSGNTIYF	TGTGCCAGCAGTTACGACAGATCCTCTGGAAACACCATATATTTT
.	TRBJ1-1	.	TRBV11-2	CASSFGLRNTEAFF	TGTGCCAGCAGCTTCGGGCTGCGTAACACTGAAGCTTTCTTT
TRBD1	TRBJ1-4	.	TRBV5-1	CASSLAILGQTNEKLFF	TGCGCCAGCAGCTTGGCCATCCTGGGACAGACAAATGAAAAACTGTTTTTT
.	TRBJ2-3	few	TRBV11-2	CASSLALADTQYF	TGTGCCAGCAGCTTAGCTCTGGCAGATACGCAGTATTTT
.	TRBJ2-4	few	TRBV10-3	CAISERESGVGQNIQYF	TGTGCCATCAGTGAGCGGGAGTCGGGGGTAGGGCAAAACATTCAGTACTTC
.	TRBJ1-1	few	TRBV4-3	CASSQDREVTGNTEAFF	TGCGCCAGCAGCCAAGATCGGGAAGTGACAGGGAACACTGAAGCTTTCTTT
.	TRBJ1-2	.	TRBV24-1	CATSDPTDNYGYTF	TGTGCCACCAGTGATCCGACAGATAACTATGGCTACACCTTC
.	TRBJ1-1	few	TRBV5-1	CASSPGGVPTEAFF	TGCGCCAGCAGTCCGGGGGGCGTTCCCACTGAAGCTTTCTTT
.	TRBJ2-5	many	TRBV11-2	CASSLVSETQYF	TGTGCCAGCAGCTTAGTCTCAGAGACCCAGTACTTC
.	TRBJ2-5	.	TRBV20-1	CSARKEQETQYF	TGCAGTGCTAGGAAAGAACAAGAGACCCAGTACTTC
.	TRBJ2-1	many	TRBV5-1	CASSVRTEGEQFF	TGCGCCAGCAGCGTTAGGACAGAGGGTGAGCAGTTCTTC
.	TRBJ2-3	.	TRBV5-1	CASSFLNRDFSTDTQYF	TGCGCCAGCAGCTTCCTCAACCGGGACTTTAGCACAGATACGCAGTATTTT
.	TRBJ2-2	few	TRBV4-3	CASSQEVSGELFF	TGCGCCAGCAGCCAAGAGGTTTCCGGGGAGCTGTTTTTT
.	TRBJ2-3	many	TRBV4-3	CASSPGVGGGTDTQYF	TGCGCCAGCAGCCCGGGGGTGGGGGGCGGCACAGATACGCAGTATTTT
TRBD2	TRBJ2-3	few	TRBV5-4	CASSFGGGGKSTDTQYF	TGTGCCAGCAGCTTCGGTGGGGGGGGAAAAAGCACAGATACGCAGTATTTT
.	TRBJ1-6	.	TRBV5-1	CASSLSVSGFSPLHF	TGCGCCAGCAGCTTGTCGGTCAGCGGTTTTTCACCCCTCCACTTT